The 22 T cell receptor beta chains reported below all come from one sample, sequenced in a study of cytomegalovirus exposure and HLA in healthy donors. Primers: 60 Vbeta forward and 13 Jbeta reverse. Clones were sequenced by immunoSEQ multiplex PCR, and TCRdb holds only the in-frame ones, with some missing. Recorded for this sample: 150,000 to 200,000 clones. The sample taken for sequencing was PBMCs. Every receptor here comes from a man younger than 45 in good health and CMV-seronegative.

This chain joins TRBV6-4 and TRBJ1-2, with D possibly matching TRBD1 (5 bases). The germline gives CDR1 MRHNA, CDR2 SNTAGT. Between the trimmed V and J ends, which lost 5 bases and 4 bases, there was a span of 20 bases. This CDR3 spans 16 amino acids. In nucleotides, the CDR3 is TGTGCCAGCAGTCGGGACTCCGGGGTAGTAGGCTATGGCTACACCTTC. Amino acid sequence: CASSRDSGVVGYGYTF.

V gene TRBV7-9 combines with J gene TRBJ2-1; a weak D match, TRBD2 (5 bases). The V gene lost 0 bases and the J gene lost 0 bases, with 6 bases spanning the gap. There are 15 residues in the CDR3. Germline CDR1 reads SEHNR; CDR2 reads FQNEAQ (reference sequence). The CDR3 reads CASSLAGSSYNEQFF. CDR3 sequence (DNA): TGTGCCAGCAGCTTAGCAGGGAGCTCCTACAATGAGCAGTTCTTC.

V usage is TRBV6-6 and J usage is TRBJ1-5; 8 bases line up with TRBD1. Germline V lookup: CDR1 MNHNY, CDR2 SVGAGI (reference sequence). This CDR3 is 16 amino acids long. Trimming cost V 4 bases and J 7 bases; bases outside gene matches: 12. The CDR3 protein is CASSSDRAGTSQPQHF. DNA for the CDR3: TGTGCCAGCAGTTCGGACAGGGCGGGGACAAGCCAGCCCCAGCATTTT.

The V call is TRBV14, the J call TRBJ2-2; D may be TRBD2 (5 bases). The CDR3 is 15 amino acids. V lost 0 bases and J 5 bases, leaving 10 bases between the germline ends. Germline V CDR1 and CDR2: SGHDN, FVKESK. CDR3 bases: TGTGCCAGCAGCCAAGAACTAGGACTTACCGGGGAGCTGTTTTTT. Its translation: CASSQELGLTGELFF.

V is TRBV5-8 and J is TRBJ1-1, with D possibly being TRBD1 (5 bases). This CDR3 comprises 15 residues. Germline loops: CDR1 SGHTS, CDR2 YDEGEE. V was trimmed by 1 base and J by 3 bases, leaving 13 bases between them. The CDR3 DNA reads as TGTGCCAGCAGCTTGTGGGGGGTGGGGGACACTGAAGCTTTCTTT. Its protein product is CASSLWGVGDTEAFF.

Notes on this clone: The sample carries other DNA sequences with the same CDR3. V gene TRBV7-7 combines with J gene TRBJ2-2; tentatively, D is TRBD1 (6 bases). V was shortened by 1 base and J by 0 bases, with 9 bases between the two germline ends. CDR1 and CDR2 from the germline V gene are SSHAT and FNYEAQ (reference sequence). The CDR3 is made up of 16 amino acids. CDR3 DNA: TGTGCCAGCAGCTTAGTAGGGGGTTCGAACACCGGGGAGCTGTTTTTT. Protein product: CASSLVGGSNTGELFF.

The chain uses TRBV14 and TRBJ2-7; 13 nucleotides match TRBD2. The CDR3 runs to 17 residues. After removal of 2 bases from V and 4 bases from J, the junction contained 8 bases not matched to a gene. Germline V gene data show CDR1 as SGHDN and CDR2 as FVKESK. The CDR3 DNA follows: TGTGCCAGCAGCCAAACCGCTCCGGGACTAGCGGGGTACGAGCAGTACTTC. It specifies CASSQTAPGLAGYEQYF.

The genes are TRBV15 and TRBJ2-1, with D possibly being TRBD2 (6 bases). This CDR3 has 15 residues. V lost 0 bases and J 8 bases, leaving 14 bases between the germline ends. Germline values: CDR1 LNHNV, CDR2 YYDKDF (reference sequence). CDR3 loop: CATSRDRTGGDEQFF. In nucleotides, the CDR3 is TGTGCCACCAGCAGAGACAGGACTGGAGGGGATGAGCAGTTCTTC.

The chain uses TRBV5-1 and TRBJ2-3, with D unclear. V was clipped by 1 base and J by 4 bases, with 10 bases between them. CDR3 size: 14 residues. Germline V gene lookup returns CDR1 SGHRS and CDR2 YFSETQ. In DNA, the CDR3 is TGCGCCAGCAGCTTGAGACTTAGTGCAGATACGCAGTATTTT. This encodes CASSLRLSADTQYF.

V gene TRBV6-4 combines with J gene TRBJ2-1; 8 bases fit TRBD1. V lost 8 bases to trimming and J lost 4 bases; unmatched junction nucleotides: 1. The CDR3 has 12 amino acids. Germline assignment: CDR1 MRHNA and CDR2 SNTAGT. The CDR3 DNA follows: TGTGCCAGCCGGGACAGGTACAATGAGCAGTTCTTC. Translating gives CASRDRYNEQFF.

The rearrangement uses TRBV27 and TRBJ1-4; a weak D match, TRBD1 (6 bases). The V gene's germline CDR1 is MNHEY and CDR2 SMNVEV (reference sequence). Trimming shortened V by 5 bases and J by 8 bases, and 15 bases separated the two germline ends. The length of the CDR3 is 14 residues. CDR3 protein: CASSPRGAREKLFF. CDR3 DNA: TGTGCCAGCAGTCCGCGGGGGGCAAGAGAAAAACTGTTTTTT.

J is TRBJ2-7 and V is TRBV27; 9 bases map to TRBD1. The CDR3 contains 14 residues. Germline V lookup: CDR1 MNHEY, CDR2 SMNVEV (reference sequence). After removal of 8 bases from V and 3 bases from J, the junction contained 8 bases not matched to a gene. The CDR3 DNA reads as TGTGCCAGCGGGGACCGGGACAGGGTCTACGAGCAGTACTTC. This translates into CASGDRDRVYEQYF.

The CDR3 DNA sequence: TGTGCCGCGGGGGGACGCGGGGGTAGGTACGAGCAGTACTTC. Its translation is CAAGGRGGRYEQYF. The V and J genes are TRBV19 and TRBJ2-7, with 8 bases identical to TRBD2. V shed 11 bases, J shed 4 bases, and the junction held 13 bases outside the gene matches. This CDR3 spans 14 amino acids. CDR1 is LNHDA and CDR2 is SQIVND in the germline V gene (reference sequence).

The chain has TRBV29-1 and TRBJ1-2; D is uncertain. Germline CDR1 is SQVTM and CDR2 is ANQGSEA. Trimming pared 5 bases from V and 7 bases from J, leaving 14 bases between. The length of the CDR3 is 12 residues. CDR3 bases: TGCAGCGTTAGTGCAGGAGAGGGTGGCTACACCTTC. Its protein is CSVSAGEGGYTF.

The CDR3 protein is CAWDRGGSSYEQYF. CDR3 sequence (DNA): TGTGCCTGGGACAGGGGTGGGTCAAGCTACGAGCAGTACTTC. The chain is built from TRBV30 and TRBJ2-7, with TRBD1 matching over 8 bases. Germline CDR1 reads GTSNPN; CDR2 reads SVGIG (reference sequence). After removal of 5 bases from V and 3 bases from J, the junction contained 9 bases not matched to a gene. The CDR3 sequence is 14 residues long.

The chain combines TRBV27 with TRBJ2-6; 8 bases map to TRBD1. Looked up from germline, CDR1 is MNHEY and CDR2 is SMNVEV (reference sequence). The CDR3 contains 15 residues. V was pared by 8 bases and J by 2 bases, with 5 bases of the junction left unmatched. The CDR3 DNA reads TGTGCCAGCGGGACGACAGGGGCTGGGGCCAACGTCCTGACTTTC. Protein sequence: CASGTTGAGANVLTF.

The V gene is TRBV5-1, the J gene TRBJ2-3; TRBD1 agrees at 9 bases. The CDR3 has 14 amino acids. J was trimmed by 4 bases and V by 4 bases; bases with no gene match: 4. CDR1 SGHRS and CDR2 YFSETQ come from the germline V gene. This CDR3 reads CASSSGTGSDTQYF. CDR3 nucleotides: TGCGCCAGCAGCAGCGGGACAGGGTCAGATACGCAGTATTTT.

The CDR3 DNA is TGCAGCGCTTGGGTCGGGGGCTCTGGAAACACCATATATTTT. It is translated as CSAWVGGSGNTIYF. The rearrangement joins TRBV29-1 to TRBJ1-3; tentative D call: TRBD1 (5 bases). With 7 bases removed from V and 0 bases from J, the gap between germline ends came to 13 bases. CDR1 and CDR2 from the germline V gene are SQVTM and ANQGSEA. This CDR3 region has 14 residues.

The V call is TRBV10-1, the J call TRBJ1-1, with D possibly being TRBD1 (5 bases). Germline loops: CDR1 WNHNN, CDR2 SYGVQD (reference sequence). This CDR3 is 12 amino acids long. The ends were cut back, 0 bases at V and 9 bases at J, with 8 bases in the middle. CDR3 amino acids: CASSESQGKAFF. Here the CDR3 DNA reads TGCGCCAGCAGTGAGTCGCAGGGTAAAGCTTTCTTT.

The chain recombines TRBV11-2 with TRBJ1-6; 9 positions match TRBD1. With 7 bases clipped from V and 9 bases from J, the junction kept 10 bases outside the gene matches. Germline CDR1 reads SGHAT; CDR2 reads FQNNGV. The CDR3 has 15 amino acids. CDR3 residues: CASNHAGTGISPLHF. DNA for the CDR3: TGTGCCAGCAACCACGCCGGGACAGGGATTTCACCCCTCCACTTT.

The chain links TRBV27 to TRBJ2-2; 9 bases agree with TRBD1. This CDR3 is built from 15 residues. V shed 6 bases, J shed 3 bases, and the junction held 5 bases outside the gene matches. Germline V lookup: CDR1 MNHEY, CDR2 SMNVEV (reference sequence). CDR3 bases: TGTGCCAGCAGCGGGGACAGGGAATACACCGGGGAGCTGTTTTTT. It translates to CASSGDREYTGELFF.

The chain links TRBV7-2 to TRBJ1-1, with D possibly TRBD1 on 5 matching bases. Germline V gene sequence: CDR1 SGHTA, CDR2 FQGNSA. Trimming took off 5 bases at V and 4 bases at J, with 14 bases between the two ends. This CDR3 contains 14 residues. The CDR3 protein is CASSLAWGGTEAFF. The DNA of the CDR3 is TGTGCCAGCAGCCTGGCGTGGGGGGGCACTGAAGCTTTCTTT.